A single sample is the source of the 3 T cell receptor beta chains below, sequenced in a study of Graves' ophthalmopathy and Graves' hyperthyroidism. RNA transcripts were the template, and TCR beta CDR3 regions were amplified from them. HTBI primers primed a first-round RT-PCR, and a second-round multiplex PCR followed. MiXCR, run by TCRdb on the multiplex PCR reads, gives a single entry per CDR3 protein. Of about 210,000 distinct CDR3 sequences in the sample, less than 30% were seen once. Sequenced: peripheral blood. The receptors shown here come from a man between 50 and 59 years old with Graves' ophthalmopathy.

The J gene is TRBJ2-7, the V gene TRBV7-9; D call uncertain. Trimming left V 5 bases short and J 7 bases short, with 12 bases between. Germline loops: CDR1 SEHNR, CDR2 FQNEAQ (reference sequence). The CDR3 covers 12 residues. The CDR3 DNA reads TGTGCCAGCAGCCCACAACGACAAGAGCAGTACTTC. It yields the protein CASSPQRQEQYF. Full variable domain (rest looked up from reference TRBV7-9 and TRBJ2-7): DTGVSQNPRHKITKRGQNVTFRCDPISEHNRLYWYRQTLGQGPEFLTYFQNEAQLEKSRLLSDRFSAERPKGSFSTLEIQRTEQGDSAMYLCASSPQRQEQYFGPGTRLTVT.

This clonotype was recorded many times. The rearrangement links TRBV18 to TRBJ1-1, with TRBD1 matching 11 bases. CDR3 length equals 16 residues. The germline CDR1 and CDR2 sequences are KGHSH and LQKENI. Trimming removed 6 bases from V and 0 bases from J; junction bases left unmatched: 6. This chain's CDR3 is CASSPGTGGMNTEAFF. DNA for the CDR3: TGTGCCAGCTCGCCCGGGACAGGGGGAATGAACACTGAAGCTTTCTTT. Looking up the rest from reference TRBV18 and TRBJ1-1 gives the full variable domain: NAGVMQNPRHLVRRRGQEARLRCSPMKGHSHVYWYRQLPEEGLKFMVYLQKENIIDESGMPKERFSAEFPKEGPSILRIQQVVRGDSAAYFCASSPGTGGMNTEAFFGQGTRLTVV.

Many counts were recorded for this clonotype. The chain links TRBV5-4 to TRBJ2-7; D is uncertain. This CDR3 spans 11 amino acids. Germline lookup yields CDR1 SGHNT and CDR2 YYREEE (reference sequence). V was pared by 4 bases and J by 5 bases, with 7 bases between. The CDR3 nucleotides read TGTGCCAGCAGCCTCGCAAACGAGCAGTACTTC. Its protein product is CASSLANEQYF. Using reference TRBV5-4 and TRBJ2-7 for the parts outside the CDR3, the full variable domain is ETGVTQSPTHLIKTRGQQVTLRCSSQSGHNTVSWYQQALGQGPQFIFQYYREEENGRGNFPPRFSGLQFPNYSSELNVNALELDDSALYLCASSLANEQYFGPGTRLTVT.